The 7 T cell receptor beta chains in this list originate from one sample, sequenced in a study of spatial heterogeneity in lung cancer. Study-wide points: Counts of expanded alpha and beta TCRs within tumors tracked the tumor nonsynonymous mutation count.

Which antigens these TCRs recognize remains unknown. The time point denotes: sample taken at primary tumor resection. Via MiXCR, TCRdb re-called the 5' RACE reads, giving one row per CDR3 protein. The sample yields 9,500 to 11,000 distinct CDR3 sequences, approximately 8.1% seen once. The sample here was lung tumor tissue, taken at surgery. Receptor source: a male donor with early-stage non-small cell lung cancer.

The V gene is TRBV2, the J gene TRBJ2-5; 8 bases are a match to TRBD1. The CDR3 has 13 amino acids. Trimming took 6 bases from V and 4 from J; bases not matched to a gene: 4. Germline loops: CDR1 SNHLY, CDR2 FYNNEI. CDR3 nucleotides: TGTGCCAGCAGGCAGGGGGCCTCAGAGACCCAGTACTTC. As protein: CASRQGASETQYF.

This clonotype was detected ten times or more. The CDR3 is CASTTTGRNTGELFF. CDR3 bases: TGTGCCAGCACAACGACAGGCCGAAACACCGGGGAGCTGTTTTTT. The chain carries TRBV7-9 and TRBJ2-2; D perhaps matches TRBD1 (6 bases). This CDR3 contains 15 residues. Germline lookup yields CDR1 SEHNR and CDR2 FQNEAQ (reference sequence). V lost 7 bases and J lost 2, with 14 bases in between.

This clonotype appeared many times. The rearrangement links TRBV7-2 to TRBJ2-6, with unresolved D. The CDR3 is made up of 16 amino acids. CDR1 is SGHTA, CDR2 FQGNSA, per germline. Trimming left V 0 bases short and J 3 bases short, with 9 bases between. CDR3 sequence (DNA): TGTGCCAGCAGCTTAGCCGGGTTCGGTGGGGCCAACGTCCTGACTTTC. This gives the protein CASSLAGFGGANVLTF.

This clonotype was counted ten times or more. CDR3 nucleotides: TGCAGTGCAGAAGCTAGCGACACCTACGAGCAGTACTTC. The encoded protein is CSAEASDTYEQYF. The J gene is TRBJ2-7, the V gene TRBV20-1; D might be TRBD2 (6 bases). The CDR3 covers 13 residues. V dropped 6 bases and J dropped 2 bases, with 14 bases sitting between them. Germline loops: CDR1 DFQATT, CDR2 SNEGSKA (reference sequence).

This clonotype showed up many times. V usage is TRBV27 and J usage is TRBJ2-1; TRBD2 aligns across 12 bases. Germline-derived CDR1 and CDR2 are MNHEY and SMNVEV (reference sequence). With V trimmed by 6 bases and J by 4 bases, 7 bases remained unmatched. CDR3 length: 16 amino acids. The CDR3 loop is CASRAGTSGLYNEQFF. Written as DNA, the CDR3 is TGTGCCAGCAGGGCCGGGACTAGCGGGCTATACAATGAGCAGTTCTTC.

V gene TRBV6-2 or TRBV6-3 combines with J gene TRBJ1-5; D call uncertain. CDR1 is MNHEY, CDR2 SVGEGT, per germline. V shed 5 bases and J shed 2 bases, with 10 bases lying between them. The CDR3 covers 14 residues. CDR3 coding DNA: TGTGCCAGCAGTATAAGGAGCCGCAATCAGCCCCAGCATTTT. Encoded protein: CASSIRSRNQPQHF.

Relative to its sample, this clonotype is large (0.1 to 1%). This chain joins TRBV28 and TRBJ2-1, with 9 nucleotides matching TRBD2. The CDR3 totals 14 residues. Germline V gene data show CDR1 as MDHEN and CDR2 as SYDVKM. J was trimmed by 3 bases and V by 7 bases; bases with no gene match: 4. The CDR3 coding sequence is TGTGCCAGCATCCTGACTAGCGGCTACAATGAGCAGTTCTTC. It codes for CASILTSGYNEQFF.